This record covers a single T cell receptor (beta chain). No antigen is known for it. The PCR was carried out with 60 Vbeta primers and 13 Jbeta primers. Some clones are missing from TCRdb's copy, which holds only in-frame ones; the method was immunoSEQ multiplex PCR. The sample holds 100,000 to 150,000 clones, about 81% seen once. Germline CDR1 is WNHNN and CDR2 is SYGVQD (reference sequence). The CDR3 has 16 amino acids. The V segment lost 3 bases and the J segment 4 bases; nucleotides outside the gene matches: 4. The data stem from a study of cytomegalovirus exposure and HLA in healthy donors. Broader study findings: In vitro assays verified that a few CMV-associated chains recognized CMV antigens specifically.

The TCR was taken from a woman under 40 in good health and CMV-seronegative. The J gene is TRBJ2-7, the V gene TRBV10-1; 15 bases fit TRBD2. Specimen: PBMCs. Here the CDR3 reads CASSDPGTSGGYEQYF. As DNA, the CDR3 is TGCGCCAGCAGTGACCCCGGGACTAGCGGGGGGTACGAGCAGTACTTC.